These 7 T cell receptor beta chains were sequenced from one sample in a study of blood T cell repertoires in COVID-19. Sequencing was performed with immunoSEQ multiplex PCR; in TCRdb, only in-frame clones are kept and a portion is missing. The sample lists 150,000 or so clones, roughly four fifths occurring once. The sequenced sample was peripheral blood. These receptors all stem from a human donor with acute or convalescent COVID-19. The donor label of this sample is uncertain.

The V call is TRBV5-1, the J call TRBJ1-4; perhaps TRBD1 as D (5 bases). V lost 7 bases, J lost 3 bases, and 16 bases lay in between. The CDR3 covers 15 residues. In germline, CDR1 is SGHRS, CDR2 YFSETQ. The CDR3 DNA is TGCGCCAGCCAGTCGGCTGGGGGGGCTAATGAAAAACTGTTTTTT. Its protein is CASQSAGGANEKLFF.

This chain uses TRBV15 with TRBJ2-3, with 15 bases that match TRBD2. The CDR3 has 15 residues. V lost 5 bases and J lost 10; bases outside the gene matches: 7. CDR1 is LNHNV, CDR2 YYDKDF, per germline (reference sequence). The CDR3 loop is CATSPRTSGGAAQYF. CDR3 in DNA: TGTGCCACCAGCCCCCGGACTAGCGGGGGGGCCGCGCAGTATTTT.

The chain combines TRBV30 with TRBJ1-2; no firm D call. V lost 0 bases and J 8 bases, leaving 13 bases between the germline ends. The CDR3 loop spans 13 amino acids. CDR1 and CDR2 (germline): GTSNPN, SVGIG (reference sequence). CDR3 loop: CAWSVNGYLGYTF. The CDR3 DNA reads TGTGCCTGGAGTGTAAACGGGTACCTAGGCTACACCTTC. The full variable domain, completed using reference TRBV30 and TRBJ1-2, is SQTIHQWPATLVQPVGSPLSLECTVEGTSNPNLYWYRQAAGRGLQLLFYSVGIGQISSEVPQNLSASRPQDRQFILSSKKLLLSDSGFYLCAWSVNGYLGYTFGSGTRLTVV.

Many counts were recorded for this clone. The V call is TRBV5-1, the J call TRBJ2-1; possible D gene TRBD2, 6 bases. This CDR3 comprises 14 residues. Germline lookup yields CDR1 SGHRS and CDR2 YFSETQ. V lost 1 base and J lost 4, with 9 bases in between. The CDR3 sequence: CASSLTRGYNEQFF. DNA for the CDR3: TGCGCCAGCAGCTTGACGCGGGGTTACAATGAGCAGTTCTTC.

This clone was seen only a few times. This chain joins TRBV7-2 and TRBJ1-2; 8 positions match TRBD1. CDR3 size: 16 residues. V was clipped by 3 bases and J by 3 bases; unmatched bases: 9. From germline, CDR1 is SGHTA and CDR2 FQGNSA. The CDR3 coding sequence is TGTGCCAGCAGCTTCAGGGGGCCGACCCAGGACTATGGCTACACCTTC. It specifies CASSFRGPTQDYGYTF.

This clone was found once. CDR3 region: CASSILYGYTF. CDR3 DNA sequence: TGTGCCAGTAGTATCCTCTATGGCTACACCTTC. V is TRBV19 and J is TRBJ1-2, with no clear D. CDR3 length: 11 amino acids. The V gene's germline CDR1 is LNHDA and CDR2 SQIVND (reference sequence). V was cut by 3 bases and J by 4 bases, with 3 bases left in between.

The chain uses TRBV2 and TRBJ1-4, with TRBD1 identical over 8 bases. This CDR3 region has 15 residues. The V and J ends lost 6 bases and 8 bases, in that order; junction bases with no gene match: 11. Germline loops: CDR1 SNHLY, CDR2 FYNNEI. The CDR3 coding sequence is TGTGCCAGCAGGACCTACCAGGGGGCTGGGGAAAAACTGTTTTTT. This codes for CASRTYQGAGEKLFF.